This T cell receptor (beta chain) came from a study of monozygotic twins with inflammatory bowel disease. Total RNA from whole blood was isolated with no T cell sorting. To note about this clonotype: Its antigen remains unidentified.

TCRdb re-analyzed the 5' RACE reads; it lists each CDR3 protein once, without DNA. Across around 97,000 distinct CDR3 sequences, the top ten clones capture 1.5% to 2% of the sample. Study-level findings and limits: No one strong IBD-associated signal or clonotype was supported. The sharing of clonotypes with others was lower in IBD patients than in healthy twins, especially with disease activity.

In germline, CDR1 is DFQATT, CDR2 SNEGSKA (reference sequence). There are 14 residues in the CDR3. The chain uses TRBV20-1 and TRBJ2-2; TCRdb outputs TRBD1, but without DNA this stays unchecked. The sample comprised blood. The receptor was derived from a human donor with ulcerative colitis or Crohn's disease, or a healthy co-twin of an affected twin (not recorded which). CDR3 in amino acids: CSAKPGTNTGELFF.